These 31 T cell receptor beta chains originate from one sample sequenced in a study of cytomegalovirus exposure and HLA in healthy donors. Only in-frame clones appear in the TCRdb table, and some are missing; sequencing was by immunoSEQ multiplex PCR. The table lists fewer than 400,000 clones, approximately 85% of them singletons. The sequencing sample was made of PBMCs. These receptors originate from a man aged 25 to 45 in good health and CMV-seronegative.

V is TRBV11-2 and J is TRBJ2-1, with 12 bases lining up with TRBD2. The germline CDR1 and CDR2 sequences are SGHAT and FQNNGV. The CDR3 length is 15 residues. J gave up 4 bases and V 6 bases, and 4 bases lay outside the gene matches. CDR3 residues: CASRWTSGVYNEQFF. CDR3 bases: TGTGCCAGCAGGTGGACTAGCGGGGTATACAATGAGCAGTTCTTC.

This clone was picked up one time. This rearrangement joins TRBV30 to TRBJ1-1; no clear D gene. Trimming stripped 0 bases from V and 1 base from J, with 9 bases between. Germline V gene lookup returns CDR1 GTSNPN and CDR2 SVGIG (reference sequence). This CDR3 has 14 amino acids. The CDR3 spells CAWSVLSGNTEAFF. The CDR3 coding sequence is TGTGCCTGGAGTGTACTTTCGGGGAACACTGAAGCTTTCTTT. The variable domain in full, completed from reference TRBV30 and TRBJ1-1, reads SQTIHQWPATLVQPVGSPLSLECTVEGTSNPNLYWYRQAAGRGLQLLFYSVGIGQISSEVPQNLSASRPQDRQFILSSKKLLLSDSGFYLCAWSVLSGNTEAFFGQGTRLTVV.

The chain carries TRBV5-4 and TRBJ2-1; 7 bases fit TRBD2. Germline loops: CDR1 SGHNT, CDR2 YYREEE (reference sequence). This CDR3 spans 15 amino acids. The junction had 10 bases not matched to a gene; V was cut back by 0 bases and J by 10 bases. The CDR3 nucleotides read TGTGCCAGCAGCTTGGTTCCGCGGGGGAGCGAAGAGCAGTTCTTC. The encoded protein is CASSLVPRGSEEQFF.

The chain couples TRBV6-6 to TRBJ1-1; TRBD1 matches 7 bases. Germline values: CDR1 MNHNY, CDR2 SVGAGI (reference sequence). The V and J ends lost 6 bases and 1 base, in that order; junction bases with no gene match: 11. The CDR3 has 16 amino acids. CDR3 loop: CASSEPGTAQNTEAFF. In DNA, the CDR3 is TGTGCCAGCAGCGAACCCGGGACAGCCCAGAACACTGAAGCTTTCTTT.

The chain recombines TRBV27 with TRBJ2-1; 7 positions agree with TRBD1. The V gene's germline CDR1 is MNHEY and CDR2 SMNVEV (reference sequence). Losses at the gene ends were 1 base for V and 4 bases for J; bases not matched to a gene: 7. This CDR3 region has 16 residues. The CDR3 DNA is TGTGCCAGCAGTTTATTCTCAGGACAGGTATACAATGAGCAGTTCTTC. Translating gives CASSLFSGQVYNEQFF.

The rearrangement links TRBV6-1 to TRBJ2-5, with 8 bases lining up with TRBD1. The CDR3 runs to 20 residues. Trimming took 0 bases from V and 2 from J; bases not matched to a gene: 17. CDR1 MNHNS and CDR2 SASEGT come from the germline V gene. For the CDR3, the DNA is TGTGCCAGCAGTGAAGCGCCTAACAGGGGGACCTACCCCTTACAAGAGACCCAGTACTTC. Encoded protein: CASSEAPNRGTYPLQETQYF.

This chain joins TRBV5-1 and TRBJ1-1, with 9 bases identical to TRBD1. Germline trimming cut 4 bases from V and 3 bases from J; bases unmatched to any gene: 13. The CDR3 length is 17 residues. CDR1 is SGHRS and CDR2 is YFSETQ in the germline V gene. DNA of the CDR3: TGCGCCAGCAGCCCCTCCCGACAGGGGGTGATGGACACTGAAGCTTTCTTT. As protein: CASSPSRQGVMDTEAFF.

The genes are TRBV15 and TRBJ2-1, with a tentative D call TRBD1 (6 bases). V was clipped by 1 base and J by 3 bases, with 13 bases between them. The CDR3 spans 16 residues. Looked up from germline, CDR1 is LNHNV and CDR2 is YYDKDF (reference sequence). CDR3 protein: CATSRGPPQGYNEQFF. The CDR3 DNA is TGTGCCACCAGCAGAGGTCCCCCACAGGGCTACAATGAGCAGTTCTTC. The whole variable domain, remainder taken from reference TRBV15 and TRBJ2-1, is DAMVIQNPRYQVTQFGKPVTLSCSQTLNHNVMYWYQQKSSQAPKLLFHYYDKDFNNEADTPDNFQSRRPNTSFCFLDIRSPGLGDTAMYLCATSRGPPQGYNEQFFGPGTRLTVL.

This clone was recorded only once. J is TRBJ2-4 and V is TRBV7-9; the D is unclear. The CDR3 is 12 amino acids. Trimming stripped 4 bases from V and 6 bases from J, with 7 bases between. In germline, CDR1 is SEHNR, CDR2 FQNEAQ (reference sequence). The CDR3 is CASSSYANIQYF. CDR3 nucleotides: TGTGCCAGCAGCTCCTATGCAAACATTCAGTACTTC.

The CDR3: CASSLAGALGQETQYF. DNA of the CDR3: TGTGCCAGCAGCTTAGCAGGGGCCCTAGGTCAAGAGACCCAGTACTTC. This chain connects TRBV7-2 to TRBJ2-5; the D gene is possibly TRBD1 (5 bases). CDR1 SGHTA and CDR2 FQGNSA come from the germline V gene. Deletions cut 0 bases from V and 2 bases from J, with 13 bases between. The CDR3 is made up of 16 amino acids.

The chain is built from TRBV19 and TRBJ2-5; perhaps TRBD1 as D (6 bases). The CDR3 is made up of 16 amino acids. Germline V gene data show CDR1 as LNHDA and CDR2 as SQIVND (reference sequence). With 3 bases removed from V and 3 bases from J, the gap between germline ends came to 17 bases. The CDR3 DNA follows: TGTGCCAGTAGTATTCAATCAGGGGCTCGCAAAGAGACCCAGTACTTC. Translating gives CASSIQSGARKETQYF.

V and J are TRBV25-1 and TRBJ2-1; D may be TRBD1 (6 bases). Trimming took off 5 bases at V and 3 bases at J, with 17 bases between the two ends. This CDR3 region has 16 residues. The V gene's germline CDR1 is MGHDK and CDR2 SYGVNS. The CDR3 region is CASSPPGVQGYNEQFF. The CDR3 nucleotides are TGTGCCAGCAGTCCGCCCGGGGTACAGGGCTACAATGAGCAGTTCTTC.

The rearrangement links TRBV27 to TRBJ2-2, with TRBD1 as a possible D gene (6 bases). Trimming removed 3 bases at V and 4 bases at J, with 12 bases between. This CDR3 spans 15 amino acids. From germline, CDR1 is MNHEY and CDR2 SMNVEV (reference sequence). CDR3 residues: CASSLANRVTGELFF. CDR3 in DNA: TGTGCCAGCAGTTTGGCCAACAGGGTCACCGGGGAGCTGTTTTTT.

The chain has TRBV27 and TRBJ2-5, with D tentatively TRBD1 (6 bases). CDR1 and CDR2 (germline): MNHEY, SMNVEV (reference sequence). V was shortened by 5 bases and J by 4 bases, with 14 bases between the two germline ends. This CDR3 region has 14 residues. The CDR3 DNA sequence: TGTGCCAGCAGTGCCTACAGGGATCGAGAGACCCAGTACTTC. It yields the protein CASSAYRDRETQYF.

The chain uses TRBV29-1 and TRBJ1-1; 7 nucleotides agree with TRBD1. J was trimmed by 1 base and V by 7 bases; bases with no gene match: 6. Germline lookup yields CDR1 SQVTM and CDR2 ANQGSEA. The length of the CDR3 is 13 residues. The CDR3 is CSARQGENTEAFF. CDR3 DNA sequence: TGCAGCGCTCGACAGGGCGAGAACACTGAAGCTTTCTTT.

J is TRBJ2-3 and V is TRBV6-6; 8 bases are shared with TRBD1. The ends lost 6 bases at V and 4 bases at J; junction bases unmatched: 9. The CDR3 extends over 15 amino acids. Germline assignment: CDR1 MNHNY and CDR2 SVGAGI (reference sequence). CDR3: CASRARQGMPDTQYF. As DNA, the CDR3 is TGTGCCAGCAGGGCGAGACAGGGGATGCCAGATACGCAGTATTTT.

V and J are TRBV7-2 and TRBJ2-3, with 9 bases lining up with TRBD2. The J segment lost 4 bases and the V segment lost 1 base, leaving 3 bases of the junction unmatched. This CDR3 spans 15 amino acids. Germline-derived CDR1 and CDR2 are SGHTA and FQGNSA. In nucleotides, the CDR3 is TGTGCCAGCAGCTTAGAGGGGACTAGCCCAGATACGCAGTATTTT. Amino acid sequence: CASSLEGTSPDTQYF. The full variable domain, with the rest looked up from reference TRBV7-2 and TRBJ2-3, is GAGVSQSPSNKVTEKGKDVELRCDPISGHTALYWYRQSLGQGLEFLIYFQGNSAPDKSGLPSDRFSAERTGGSVSTLTIQRTQQEDSAVYLCASSLEGTSPDTQYFGPGTRLTVL.

Regarding this clone: This CDR3 is also generated by other DNA sequences in the sample. This chain joins TRBV5-6 and TRBJ1-2; the match to TRBD1 covers 8 bases. Per the germline V gene, CDR1 is SGHDT and CDR2 is YYEEEE. The length of the CDR3 is 13 residues. V was pared by 5 bases and J by 5 bases, with 5 bases of the junction left unmatched. This chain's CDR3 is CASRGQGGYGYTF. In nucleotides, the CDR3 is TGTGCCAGCAGAGGACAGGGAGGATATGGCTACACCTTC.

This chain connects TRBV5-6 to TRBJ2-2; 8 bases match TRBD1. V lost 2 bases, J lost 6 bases, and 12 bases stayed unmatched. There are 17 residues in the CDR3. The germline CDR1 and CDR2 sequences are SGHDT and YYEEEE. CDR3 nucleotides: TGTGCCAGCAGCTTCATTGGACAGGGATTATTAGCCGGGGAGCTGTTTTTT. It codes for CASSFIGQGLLAGELFF.

The chain links TRBV7-9 to TRBJ1-4; D might be TRBD1 (6 bases). The V end was cut by 8 bases, the J end by 8 bases, with 18 bases between. This CDR3 comprises 14 residues. The germline gives CDR1 SEHNR, CDR2 FQNEAQ (reference sequence). CDR3 nucleotides: TGTGCCAGCTCCGTGGCTCAGGGGCGGGAAAAACTGTTTTTT. Translated, it gives CASSVAQGREKLFF. Variable domain in full (rest from reference TRBV7-9 and TRBJ1-4): DTGVSQNPRHKITKRGQNVTFRCDPISEHNRLYWYRQTLGQGPEFLTYFQNEAQLEKSRLLSDRFSAERPKGSFSTLEIQRTEQGDSAMYLCASSVAQGREKLFFGSGTQLSVL.

The chain carries TRBV7-2 and TRBJ2-2; 9 bases map to TRBD1. There are 19 residues in the CDR3. The junction had 9 bases not matched to a gene; V was cut back by 1 base and J by 0 bases. Germline V gives CDR1 SGHTA, CDR2 FQGNSA. The CDR3 coding sequence is TGTGCCAGCAGCTTAGTAGGACAGGGGACTTTCCCGAACACCGGGGAGCTGTTTTTT. Its translation: CASSLVGQGTFPNTGELFF.

The rearrangement links TRBV9 to TRBJ2-5, with D maybe TRBD1 (5 bases). Trimming pared 3 bases from V and 2 bases from J, leaving 11 bases between. The CDR3 extends over 14 amino acids. Germline assignment: CDR1 SGDLS and CDR2 YYNGEE. CDR3 in amino acids: CASSARQKQETQYF. The DNA of the CDR3 is TGTGCCAGCAGCGCCCGACAGAAACAAGAGACCCAGTACTTC. The variable domain in full, completed from reference TRBV9 and TRBJ2-5, reads DSGVTQTPKHLITATGQRVTLRCSPRSGDLSVYWYQQSLDQGLQFLIQYYNGEERAKGNILERFSAQQFPDLHSELNLSSLELGDSALYFCASSARQKQETQYFGPGTRLLVL.

J is TRBJ2-5 and V is TRBV15; the match to TRBD1 covers 7 bases. Germline-derived CDR1 and CDR2 are LNHNV and YYDKDF (reference sequence). The CDR3 is 15 amino acids. V was clipped by 5 bases and J by 5 bases; unmatched bases: 11. The CDR3 is CATSPRQGRMETQYF. Written as DNA, the CDR3 is TGTGCCACCAGCCCTCGACAGGGTAGGATGGAGACCCAGTACTTC. The full variable domain, rest sourced from reference TRBV15 and TRBJ2-5, is DAMVIQNPRYQVTQFGKPVTLSCSQTLNHNVMYWYQQKSSQAPKLLFHYYDKDFNNEADTPDNFQSRRPNTSFCFLDIRSPGLGDTAMYLCATSPRQGRMETQYFGPGTRLLVL.

This clone was picked up a small number of times. The rearrangement uses TRBV19 and TRBJ1-6; the D gene is possibly TRBD1 (5 bases). The V end lost 3 bases, the J end lost 5 bases, and 11 bases lay between the germline ends. Germline V gives CDR1 LNHDA, CDR2 SQIVND (reference sequence). The CDR3 is 15 amino acids. CDR3 in amino acids: CASSISDSDNSPLHF. The CDR3 DNA is TGTGCCAGTAGTATCAGTGACAGCGATAATTCACCCCTCCACTTT.

This chain joins TRBV9 and TRBJ2-1; D remains unclear. CDR1 is SGDLS, CDR2 YYNGEE, per germline. Trimming stripped 0 bases from V and 0 bases from J, with 7 bases between. The CDR3 is made up of 15 amino acids. Here the CDR3 reads CASSVDPSSYNEQFF. For the CDR3, the DNA is TGTGCCAGCAGCGTAGATCCCAGCTCCTACAATGAGCAGTTCTTC.

V gene TRBV4-1 combines with J gene TRBJ1-1, with D possibly being TRBD1 (6 bases). The CDR3 spans 15 residues. From germline, CDR1 is MGHRA and CDR2 YSYEKL. Trimming removed 4 bases at V and 4 bases at J, with 16 bases between. CDR3 DNA: TGCGCCAGCAGCCCAATTTCACAGGGTCCCACTGAAGCTTTCTTT. This translates into CASSPISQGPTEAFF.

This sequence joins TRBV19 and TRBJ2-4; 9 positions match TRBD1. The CDR3 totals 16 residues. The trim removed 4 bases at V and 2 bases at J, leaving 6 bases unmatched. Germline V CDR1 and CDR2: LNHDA, SQIVND (reference sequence). The DNA for the CDR3 is TGTGCCAGTAGTACAGAACAGGGGGCGTCCAAAAACATTCAGTACTTC. It encodes CASSTEQGASKNIQYF. Full variable domain (rest looked up from reference TRBV19 and TRBJ2-4): DGGITQSPKYLFRKEGQNVTLSCEQNLNHDAMYWYRQDPGQGLRLIYYSQIVNDFQKGDIAEGYSVSREKKESFPLTVTSAQKNPTAFYLCASSTEQGASKNIQYFGAGTRLSVL.

This clone came up once. The chain employs TRBV5-6 and TRBJ1-1, with 10 positions matching TRBD1. The J segment lost 5 bases and the V segment lost 4 bases, leaving 5 bases of the junction unmatched. The CDR3 extends over 14 amino acids. The germline V gene encodes CDR1 SGHDT and CDR2 YYEEEE. CDR3 protein: CASSRDRGRTEAFF. The CDR3 DNA is TGTGCCAGCAGCCGGGACAGGGGAAGGACTGAAGCTTTCTTT.

This clone occurred once. V and J are TRBV27 and TRBJ2-7; 8 nucleotides line up with TRBD1. The CDR3 runs 15 residues. Germline CDR1 and CDR2: MNHEY and SMNVEV (reference sequence). V lost 6 bases and J lost 5; bases outside the gene matches: 12. CDR3 DNA sequence: TGTGCCAGCAGCTCGGACAGGGAAGGTTCCCACGAGCAGTACTTC. Protein: CASSSDREGSHEQYF.

The chain couples TRBV27 to TRBJ1-2; perhaps TRBD1 as D (6 bases). This CDR3 has 16 amino acids. Germline CDR1 is MNHEY and CDR2 is SMNVEV (reference sequence). V was cut by 5 bases and J by 1 base, with 17 bases left in between. The CDR3 reads CASSTHRQAGNYGYTF. For the CDR3, the DNA is TGTGCCAGCAGTACGCACCGACAGGCCGGTAACTATGGCTACACCTTC.

This chain links TRBV15 with TRBJ1-2, with no clear D. CDR3 length: 17 residues. Trimming shortened V by 0 bases and J by 4 bases, and 18 bases separated the two germline ends. Germline CDR1 LNHNV, CDR2 YYDKDF (reference sequence). CDR3 in amino acids: CATSRDAGGGFGYGYTF. The CDR3 nucleotides are TGTGCCACCAGCAGAGATGCGGGCGGAGGCTTCGGCTATGGCTACACCTTC. The entire variable domain, with the rest obtained from reference TRBV15 and TRBJ1-2, is as follows: DAMVIQNPRYQVTQFGKPVTLSCSQTLNHNVMYWYQQKSSQAPKLLFHYYDKDFNNEADTPDNFQSRRPNTSFCFLDIRSPGLGDTAMYLCATSRDAGGGFGYGYTFGSGTRLTVV.